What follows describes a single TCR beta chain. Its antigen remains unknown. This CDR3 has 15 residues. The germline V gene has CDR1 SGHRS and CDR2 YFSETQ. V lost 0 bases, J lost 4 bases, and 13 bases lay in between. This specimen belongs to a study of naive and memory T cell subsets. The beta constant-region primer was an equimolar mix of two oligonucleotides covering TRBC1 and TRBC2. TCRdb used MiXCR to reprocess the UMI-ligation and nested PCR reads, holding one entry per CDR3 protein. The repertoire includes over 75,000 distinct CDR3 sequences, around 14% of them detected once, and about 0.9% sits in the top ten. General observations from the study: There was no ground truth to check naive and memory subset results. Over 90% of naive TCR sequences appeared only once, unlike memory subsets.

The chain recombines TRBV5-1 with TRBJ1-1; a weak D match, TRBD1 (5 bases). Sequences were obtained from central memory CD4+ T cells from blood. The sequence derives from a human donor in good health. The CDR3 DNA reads TGCGCCAGCAGCTTGGATGGGGGGGTCGGCACTGAAGCTTTCTTT. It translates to CASSLDGGVGTEAFF.